One sample yielded the 8 T cell receptor beta chains listed below, sequenced in a study of T cell responses to AZD1222 COVID-19 vaccine. Only in-frame clones appear in the TCRdb table, and some are missing; sequencing was by immunoSEQ multiplex PCR. The sample consists of 120,000 or so clones, over 80% of them appearing once. The sequenced sample was peripheral blood, obtained on day 0 of AZD1222 vaccination. The receptors shown here come from an adult in good health.

The chain is built from TRBV6-5 and TRBJ2-1; no definite D call. The V end lost 6 bases, the J end lost 3 bases, and 6 bases lay between the germline ends. The CDR3 has 12 amino acids. Germline CDR1 and CDR2: MNHEY and SVGAGI. The CDR3 DNA follows: TGTGCCAGCAGCCCAGGCTACAATGAGCAGTTCTTC. Translating it yields CASSPGYNEQFF.

The chain recombines TRBV11-2 with TRBJ1-1; no clear D gene. CDR1 is SGHAT and CDR2 is FQNNGV in the germline V gene. V lost 0 bases, J lost 6 bases, and 8 bases lay in between. This CDR3 has 13 residues. The CDR3 bases are TGTGCCAGCAGCTTAGATCCGTCAGCTGAAGCTTTCTTT. As protein: CASSLDPSAEAFF.

CDR3 region: CASSPFSGGRSNQPQHF. The CDR3 DNA is TGTGCCAGCTCACCCTTTAGCGGGGGTCGAAGCAATCAGCCCCAGCATTTT. This chain links TRBV18 with TRBJ1-5; tentatively, D is TRBD1 (5 bases). Germline V gives CDR1 KGHSH, CDR2 LQKENI. V was clipped by 3 bases and J by 1 base, with 16 bases between them. The CDR3 spans 17 residues.

The chain is built from TRBV6-2 or TRBV6-3 and TRBJ1-5; D might be TRBD1 (5 bases). V lost 0 bases and J lost 4, with 7 bases in between. The CDR3 is 14 amino acids. CDR1 and CDR2 (germline): MNHEY, SVGEGT. CDR3 protein: CASSYSSGNQPQHF. The CDR3 bases are TGTGCCAGCAGTTACTCGTCAGGGAATCAGCCCCAGCATTTT.

J is TRBJ2-2 and V is TRBV2; 7 nucleotides line up with TRBD2. The germline V gene has CDR1 SNHLY and CDR2 FYNNEI. J was trimmed by 3 bases and V by 6 bases; bases with no gene match: 13. The CDR3 sequence is 17 residues long. CDR3 protein: CASRLRAGSPDTGELFF. The CDR3 DNA is TGTGCCAGCAGATTGAGAGCGGGGAGCCCGGACACCGGGGAGCTGTTTTTT.

This clone has a single count. V usage is TRBV2 and J usage is TRBJ1-5, with 8 positions matching TRBD1. The CDR3 runs to 15 residues. Germline V lookup: CDR1 SNHLY, CDR2 FYNNEI. Trimming cost V 4 bases and J 6 bases; bases outside gene matches: 8. CDR3 residues: CASSAEQGDGQPQHF. CDR3 DNA: TGTGCCAGCAGTGCTGAACAGGGGGACGGTCAGCCCCAGCATTTT.

The chain combines TRBV28 with TRBJ2-4; TRBD1 matches 10 bases. The CDR3 contains 14 residues. Germline V lookup: CDR1 MDHEN, CDR2 SYDVKM. With V trimmed by 5 bases and J by 5 bases, 3 bases remained unmatched. The CDR3 region has the DNA TGTGCCAGCAGTGGACAGGGGGTCCAAAACATTCAGTACTTC. It translates to CASSGQGVQNIQYF.

This CDR3 reads CASRIGQGTGYGYTF. CDR3 bases: TGTGCCAGTAGAATTGGACAGGGAACTGGCTATGGCTACACCTTC. The chain combines TRBV19 with TRBJ1-2; 8 nucleotides line up with TRBD1. The germline CDR1 and CDR2 sequences are LNHDA and SQIVND (reference sequence). V gave up 6 bases and J gave up 4 bases; unmatched junction bases: 10. This CDR3 comprises 15 residues.